This T cell receptor (beta chain) stems from a study of vaccination effects on CD4 cells after COVID-19. About the research overall: Sampling occurred a median 72 days post second dose, range 14 to 241.

V lost 4 bases and J lost 0, with 4 bases in between. The germline V gene has CDR1 SGHRS and CDR2 YFSETQ. The CDR3 spans 12 residues. Of note for this clone: Antigen specificity is unknown.

Expansion with viral peptide pools was applied to antigen-specific CD4+ T cells by the ViraFEST assay prior to sequencing. Subsequent to roughly 9 days of culture, CD4+ T cells were isolated. Two-dose vaccination with either BNT162b2 or mRNA-1273 was given to the participants. Repertoires were generated with immunoSEQ multiplex PCR, while TCRdb's copy carries only in-frame clones and drops some. The sample includes 25,000 to 30,000 clones, approximately 70% of them seen just once. This receptor was taken from a human donor who received a COVID-19 vaccine. The sample consisted of CD4+ T cells from PBMCs cultured with HCoV-229E spike peptides, taken after COVID-19 vaccination. The rearrangement joins TRBV5-1 to TRBJ1-1; D gene uncertain. DNA for the CDR3: TGCGCCAGCAGCGGGATGAACACTGAAGCTTTCTTT. Translated, it gives CASSGMNTEAFF.